This T cell receptor (beta chain) emerged from a study of cytomegalovirus exposure and HLA in healthy donors. The wider study: The platform used for the 110 or so validation repertoires matched that of the approximately 640 first-cohort repertoires, a later analysis reported.

Germline CDR1 and CDR2: SGHRS and YFSETQ. The CDR3 is 15 amino acids. The germline V and J ends were trimmed by 0 bases and 0 bases, with 7 bases remaining between them. Study observations and caveats: First-cohort TCR clusters tended to co-occur in the 120 or so validation repertoires, a later analysis found. The investigators catalogued 150 to 200 TCR beta chains as cytomegalovirus-associated.

The donors formed part of the 120-subject validation cohort, distinct from the approximately 670-subject first cohort. About this clone itself: Antigen specificity is unknown.

Only in-frame clones appear in the TCRdb table, and some are missing; sequencing was by immunoSEQ multiplex PCR. Here the sample spans tens of thousands of clones, roughly 94% being singletons. The receptor was isolated from a man in his late teens or twenties in good health and CMV-seronegative. The material sequenced was PBMCs. The chain combines TRBV5-1 with TRBJ1-3, with D unclear. The CDR3 region has the DNA TGCGCCAGCAGCTTGGGGGCGATCTCTGGAAACACCATATATTTT. Translated, it gives CASSLGAISGNTIYF.